The clone carrying this T cell receptor (beta chain) has ten or more counts. Its antigen is still unknown. In TCRdb, the 5' RACE reads were re-called with MiXCR into one record per CDR3 protein. The sample yields fewer than 500,000 distinct CDR3 sequences, roughly an eighth seen once. This specimen comes from a study of identical twins. Study-wide points: Out-of-frame beta sequences exhibited a weaker degree of excess twin sharing. Abundant cord blood beta clonotypes carried fewer insertions; memory repertoires showed none.

This sample was shared with a second study, whose subject was yellow fever vaccine responses in identical twins.

The sequence derives from a woman between 18 and 29 years old in good health. The sequenced sample was CD4+ T cells sorted from blood.

The CDR3 DNA follows: TGTGCCAGCTCGACTTTACTAGCGGGAGTAAATGAGCAGTTCTTC. Encoded protein: CASSTLLAGVNEQFF. The rearrangement links TRBV12-3 or TRBV12-4 to TRBJ2-1, with 11 bases lining up with TRBD2. CDR3 length: 15 amino acids. Germline trimming cut 8 bases from V and 7 bases from J; bases unmatched to any gene: 10.